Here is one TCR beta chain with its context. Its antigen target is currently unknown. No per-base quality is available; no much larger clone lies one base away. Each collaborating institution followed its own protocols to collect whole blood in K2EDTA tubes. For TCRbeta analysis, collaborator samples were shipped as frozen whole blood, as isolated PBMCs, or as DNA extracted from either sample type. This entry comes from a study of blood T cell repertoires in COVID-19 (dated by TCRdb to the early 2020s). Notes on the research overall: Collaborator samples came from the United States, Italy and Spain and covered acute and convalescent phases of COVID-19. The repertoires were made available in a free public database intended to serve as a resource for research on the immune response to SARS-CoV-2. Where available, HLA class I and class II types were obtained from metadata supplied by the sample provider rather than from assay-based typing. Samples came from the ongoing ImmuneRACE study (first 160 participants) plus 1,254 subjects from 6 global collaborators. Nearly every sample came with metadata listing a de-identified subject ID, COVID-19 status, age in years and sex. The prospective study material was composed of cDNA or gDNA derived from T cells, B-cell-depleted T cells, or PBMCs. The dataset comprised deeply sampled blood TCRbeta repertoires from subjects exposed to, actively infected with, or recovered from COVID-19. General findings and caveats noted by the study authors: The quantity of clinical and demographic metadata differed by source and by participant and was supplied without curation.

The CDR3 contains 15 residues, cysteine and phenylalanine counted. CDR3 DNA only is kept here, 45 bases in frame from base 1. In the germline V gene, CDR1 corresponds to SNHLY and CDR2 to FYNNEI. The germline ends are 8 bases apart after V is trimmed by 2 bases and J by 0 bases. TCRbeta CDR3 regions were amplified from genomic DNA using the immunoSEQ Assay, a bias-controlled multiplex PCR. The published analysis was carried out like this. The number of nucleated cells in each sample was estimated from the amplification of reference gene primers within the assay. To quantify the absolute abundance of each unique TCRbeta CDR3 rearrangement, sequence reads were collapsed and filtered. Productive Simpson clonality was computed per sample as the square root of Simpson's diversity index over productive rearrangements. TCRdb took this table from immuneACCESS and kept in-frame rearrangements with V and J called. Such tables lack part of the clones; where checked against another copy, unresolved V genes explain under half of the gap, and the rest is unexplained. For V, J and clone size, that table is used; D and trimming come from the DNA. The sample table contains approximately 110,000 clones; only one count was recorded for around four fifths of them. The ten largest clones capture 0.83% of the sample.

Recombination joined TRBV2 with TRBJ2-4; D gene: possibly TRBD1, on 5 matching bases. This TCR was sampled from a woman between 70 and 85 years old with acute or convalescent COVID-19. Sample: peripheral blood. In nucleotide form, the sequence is TGTGCCAGCAGTGAACAGGGCCTAGCCAAAAACATTCAGTACTTC. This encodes CASSEQGLAKNIQYF.